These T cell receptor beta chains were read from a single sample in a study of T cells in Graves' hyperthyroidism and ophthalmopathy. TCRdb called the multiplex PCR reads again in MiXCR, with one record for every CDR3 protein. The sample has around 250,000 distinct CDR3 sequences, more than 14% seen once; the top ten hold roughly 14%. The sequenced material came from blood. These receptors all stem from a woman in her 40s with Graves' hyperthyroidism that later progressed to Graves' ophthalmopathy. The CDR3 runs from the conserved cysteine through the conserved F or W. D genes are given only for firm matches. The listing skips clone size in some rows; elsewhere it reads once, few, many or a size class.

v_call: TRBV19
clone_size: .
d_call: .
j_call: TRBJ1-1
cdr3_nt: TGTGCCAGTAGTATTCGGCAGGGAGGCACTGAAGCTTTCTTT
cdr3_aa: CASSIRQGGTEAFF

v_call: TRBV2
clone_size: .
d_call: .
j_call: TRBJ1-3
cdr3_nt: TGTGCCAGCGCAAGGGGACCTGGAAACACCATATATTTT
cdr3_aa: CASARGPGNTIYF

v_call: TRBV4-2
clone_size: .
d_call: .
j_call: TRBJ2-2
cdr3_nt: TGTGCCAGCAGCTCGGCGGGACTGAACACCGGGGAGCTGTTTTTT
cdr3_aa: CASSSAGLNTGELFF

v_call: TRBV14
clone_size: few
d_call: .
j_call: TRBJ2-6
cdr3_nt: TGTGCCAGCAGCCAAGTGAATGTGACTTATGGGGCCAACGTCCTGACTTTC
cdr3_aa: CASSQVNVTYGANVLTF

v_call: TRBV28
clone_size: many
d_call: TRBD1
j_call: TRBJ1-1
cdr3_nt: TGTGCCAGCAATACGAACAGGGGGCGAAACACTGAAGCTTTCTTT
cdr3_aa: CASNTNRGRNTEAFF

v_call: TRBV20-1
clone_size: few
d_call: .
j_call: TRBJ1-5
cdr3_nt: TGCAGTGCTAGACCTCCCGGGGGCGGCAATCAGCCCCAGCATTTT
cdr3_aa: CSARPPGGGNQPQHF

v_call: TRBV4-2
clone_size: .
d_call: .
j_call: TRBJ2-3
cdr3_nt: TGTGCCAGCAGCCAAGATGGGTACTATAGCCCGGATACGCAGTATTTT
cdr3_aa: CASSQDGYYSPDTQYF

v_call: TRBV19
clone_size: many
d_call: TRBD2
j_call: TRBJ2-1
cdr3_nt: TGTGCCAGTAGTATAGGCCCTAGCGGCTTTTACAATGAGCAGTTCTTC
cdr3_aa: CASSIGPSGFYNEQFF

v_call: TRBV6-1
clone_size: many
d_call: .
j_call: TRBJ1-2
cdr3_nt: TGTGCCAGCAGTGAAGGTATCTCTGGCTACACCTTC
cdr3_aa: CASSEGISGYTF

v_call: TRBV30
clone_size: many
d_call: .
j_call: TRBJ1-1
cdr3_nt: TGTGCCTTGTGGACGGTGAACACTGAAGCTTTCTTT
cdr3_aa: CALWTVNTEAFF

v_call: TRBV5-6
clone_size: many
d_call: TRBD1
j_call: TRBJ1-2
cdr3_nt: TGTGCCAGCAGCAGGACAGGCGGCTATGGCTACACCTTC
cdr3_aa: CASSRTGGYGYTF

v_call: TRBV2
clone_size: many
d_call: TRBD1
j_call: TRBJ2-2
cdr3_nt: TGTGCCAGCAGAATAGGGGACAGCCCGGAGCTGTTTTTT
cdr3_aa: CASRIGDSPELFF

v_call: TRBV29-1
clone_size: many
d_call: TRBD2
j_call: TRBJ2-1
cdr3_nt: TGCAGCGTCCCGGCAGCGGGAGGGCCCTACAATGAGCAGTTCTTC
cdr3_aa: CSVPAAGGPYNEQFF

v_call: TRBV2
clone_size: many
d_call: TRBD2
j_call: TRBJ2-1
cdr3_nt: TGTGCCAGCAGCGGCGGGGCGGGAGGGGCCTACAATGAGCAGTTCTTC
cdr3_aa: CASSGGAGGAYNEQFF

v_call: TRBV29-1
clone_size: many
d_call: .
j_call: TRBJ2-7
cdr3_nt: TGCAGCGTGGGGTGGAGGGGGGAGCAGTACTTC
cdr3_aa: CSVGWRGEQYF

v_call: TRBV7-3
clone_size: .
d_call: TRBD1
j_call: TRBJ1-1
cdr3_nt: TGTGCCAGCAGCTTAATCAGGGGGCCGAACACTGAAGCTTTCTTT
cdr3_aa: CASSLIRGPNTEAFF

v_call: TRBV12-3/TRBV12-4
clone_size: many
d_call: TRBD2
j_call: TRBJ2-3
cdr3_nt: TGTGCCAGCAACAAACTAGCGGGTGGAGATACGCAGTATTTT
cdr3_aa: CASNKLAGGDTQYF